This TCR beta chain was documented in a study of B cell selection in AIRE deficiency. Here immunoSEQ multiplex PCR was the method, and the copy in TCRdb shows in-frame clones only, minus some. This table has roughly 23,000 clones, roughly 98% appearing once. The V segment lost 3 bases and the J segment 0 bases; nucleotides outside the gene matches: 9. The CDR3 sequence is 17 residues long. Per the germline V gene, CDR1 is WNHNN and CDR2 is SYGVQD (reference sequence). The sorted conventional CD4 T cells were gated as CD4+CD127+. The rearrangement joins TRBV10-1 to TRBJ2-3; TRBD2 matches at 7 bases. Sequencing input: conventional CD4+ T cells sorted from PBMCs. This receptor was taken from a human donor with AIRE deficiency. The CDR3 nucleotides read TGCGCCAGCAGTGATGCGGGAGACTTCTCTAGCACAGATACGCAGTATTTT. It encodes CASSDAGDFSSTDTQYF.